One sample yielded the 21 T cell receptor beta chains listed below, sequenced in a study of blood T cell repertoires in COVID-19. Libraries were prepared by immunoSEQ multiplex PCR; TCRdb keeps only in-frame clonotypes and omits some of them. The data contain 80,000 to 90,000 clones, around four fifths of them seen just once; the ten biggest clones take up approximately 10%. The sequenced material came from peripheral blood. Receptors originate from an older man with acute or convalescent COVID-19.

V gene TRBV3-1 (or the pseudogene TRBV3-2) combines with J gene TRBJ2-3; D is possibly TRBD2 (7 bases). V was pared by 4 bases and J by 3 bases, with 20 bases between. Germline values: CDR1 LGHDT, CDR2 YNNKEL (reference sequence). The CDR3 is 17 residues long. The CDR3 loop is CASSPYDRGAETDTQYF. The CDR3 bases are TGTGCCAGCAGCCCTTACGACCGGGGGGCAGAGACAGATACGCAGTATTTT.

This rearrangement joins TRBV6-6 to TRBJ2-5; D is possibly TRBD1 (5 bases). CDR1 and CDR2 (germline): MNHNY, SVGAGI (reference sequence). The length of the CDR3 is 14 residues. V was cut by 5 bases and J by 5 bases, with 15 bases left in between. For the CDR3, the DNA is TGTGCCAGCAGTAGCTCCCAGGGTAGGGAGACCCAGTACTTC. Its protein is CASSSSQGRETQYF.

The chain has TRBV10-3 and TRBJ1-2, with 7 positions matching TRBD1. J gave up 8 bases and V 6 bases, and 9 bases lay outside the gene matches. Germline loops: CDR1 ENHRY, CDR2 SYGVKD. The CDR3 contains 13 residues. The CDR3 sequence: CAISSQGKVGYTF. DNA for the CDR3: TGTGCCATCAGCTCACAGGGGAAGGTCGGCTACACCTTC.

The chain recombines TRBV2 with TRBJ2-2, with 10 bases lining up with TRBD1. The V gene's germline CDR1 is SNHLY and CDR2 FYNNEI. This CDR3 spans 16 amino acids. V gave up 3 bases and J gave up 4 bases; unmatched junction bases: 5. This chain's CDR3 is CASSDDRGRLTGELFF. CDR3 in DNA: TGTGCCAGCAGTGATGACAGGGGGCGTCTCACCGGGGAGCTGTTTTTT. Based on the CDR3 plus reference TRBV2 and TRBJ2-2, the full variable domain is EPEVTQTPSHQVTQMGQEVILRCVPISNHLYFYWYRQILGQKVEFLVSFYNNEISEKSEIFDDQFSVERPDGSNFTLKIRSTKLEDSAMYFCASSDDRGRLTGELFFGEGSRLTVL.

The chain carries TRBV5-4 and TRBJ1-1; D is unresolved. The CDR3 has 17 amino acids. Trimming removed 4 bases from V and 0 bases from J, with 19 bases in between. Germline CDR1 reads SGHNT; CDR2 reads YYREEE (reference sequence). CDR3 nucleotide sequence: TGTGCCAGCAGCCTTCCGGGCCGTTCGGGAATGAACACTGAAGCTTTCTTT. This codes for CASSLPGRSGMNTEAFF.

The chain links TRBV11-3 to TRBJ2-3, with 9 bases that match TRBD2. J was trimmed by 5 bases and V by 5 bases; bases with no gene match: 8. CDR1 is SGHNT, CDR2 YENEEA, per germline. CDR3 length: 15 residues. CDR3 protein: CASSSGTSQVDTQYF. CDR3 nucleotide sequence: TGTGCCAGCAGCAGCGGGACTAGCCAAGTAGATACGCAGTATTTT.

This sequence joins TRBV6-5 and TRBJ2-5; 10 bases fit TRBD1. The germline V gene has CDR1 MNHEY and CDR2 SVGAGI. V was clipped by 5 bases and J by 4 bases; unmatched bases: 4. The CDR3 is made up of 14 amino acids. CDR3 in amino acids: CASSLRDRGETQYF. CDR3 DNA: TGTGCCAGCAGTCTCCGGGACAGGGGAGAGACCCAGTACTTC.

V usage is TRBV5-1 and J usage is TRBJ2-1; D possibly corresponds to TRBD1 (6 bases). V shed 4 bases and J shed 3 bases, with 11 bases lying between them. Germline V CDR1 and CDR2: SGHRS, YFSETQ. The CDR3 runs to 14 residues. The CDR3 bases are TGCGCCAGCAGCCAACGGGACAACTACAATGAGCAGTTCTTC. This translates into CASSQRDNYNEQFF.

The V and J genes are TRBV11-2 and TRBJ2-7; D is possibly TRBD2 (7 bases). The CDR3 contains 14 residues. CDR1 and CDR2 from the germline V gene are SGHAT and FQNNGV. Trimming took 0 bases from V and 6 from J, leaving 12 bases between them. CDR3 region: CASSLDLGGAEQYV. The CDR3, as DNA: TGTGCCAGCAGCTTAGATCTGGGGGGGGCCGAGCAGTACGTC.

This sequence joins TRBV15 and TRBJ1-4; D uncertain. This CDR3 has 14 residues. In germline, CDR1 is LNHNV, CDR2 YYDKDF (reference sequence). Trimming removed 4 bases at V and 8 bases at J, with 14 bases between. Here the CDR3 reads CATSIGGRGEKLFF. The CDR3 DNA is TGTGCCACCAGCATCGGCGGCCGTGGGGAAAAACTGTTTTTT.

This chain links TRBV15 with TRBJ1-6, with 10 bases that match TRBD1. CDR1 and CDR2 (germline): LNHNV, YYDKDF (reference sequence). The CDR3 is 15 amino acids. The ends lost 4 bases at V and 13 bases at J; junction bases unmatched: 10. The CDR3, as DNA: TGTGCCACCAGCAAGGGGACAGGGGAGCAAAGGCCCCTCCACTTT. Its translation: CATSKGTGEQRPLHF.

V and J are TRBV5-1 and TRBJ1-2, with TRBD1 identical over 8 bases. Trimming removed 4 bases from V and 6 bases from J; junction bases left unmatched: 8. The length of the CDR3 is 14 residues. Looked up from germline, CDR1 is SGHRS and CDR2 is YFSETQ. The CDR3 loop reads CASSVGQGKDGYTF. CDR3 bases: TGCGCCAGCAGCGTAGGACAGGGAAAGGATGGCTACACCTTC.

This chain joins TRBV5-1 and TRBJ2-5; 9 nucleotides match TRBD1. This CDR3 has 15 amino acids. V was pared by 4 bases and J by 4 bases, with 8 bases of the junction left unmatched. Germline CDR1 and CDR2: SGHRS and YFSETQ. The CDR3 loop is CASSVGTGRRETQYF. The CDR3 nucleotides read TGCGCCAGCAGCGTGGGGACAGGGCGAAGAGAGACCCAGTACTTC.

This clone was seen more than once but under ten times. The DNA for the CDR3 is TGCGCCAGCAGCTTGTATGGACAGAGCTCCTACAATGAGCAGTTCTTC. As protein: CASSLYGQSSYNEQFF. The chain couples TRBV5-1 to TRBJ2-1, with D possibly TRBD1 on 6 matching bases. Germline CDR1 and CDR2: SGHRS and YFSETQ. V lost 1 base to trimming and J lost 0 bases, with 11 bases between them. CDR3 size: 16 residues.

The chain has TRBV19 and TRBJ2-7, with 8 bases that match TRBD1. Germline CDR1 reads LNHDA; CDR2 reads SQIVND (reference sequence). With V trimmed by 3 bases and J by 2 bases, 3 bases remained unmatched. The CDR3 has 14 amino acids. The CDR3 is CASSIVDRAYEQYF. In DNA, the CDR3 is TGTGCCAGTAGTATCGTGGACAGGGCCTACGAGCAGTACTTC. Based on the CDR3 plus reference TRBV19 and TRBJ2-7, the full variable domain is DGGITQSPKYLFRKEGQNVTLSCEQNLNHDAMYWYRQDPGQGLRLIYYSQIVNDFQKGDIAEGYSVSREKKESFPLTVTSAQKNPTAFYLCASSIVDRAYEQYFGPGTRLTVT.

The V call is TRBV27, the J call TRBJ1-2; 7 nucleotides align to TRBD1. From germline, CDR1 is MNHEY and CDR2 SMNVEV (reference sequence). CDR3 length equals 14 residues. J gave up 2 bases and V 4 bases, and 4 bases lay outside the gene matches. The CDR3 DNA follows: TGTGCCAGCAGTTCTAAAGGGGGCAACTATGGCTACACCTTC. This encodes CASSSKGGNYGYTF.

The V call is TRBV7-9, the J call TRBJ1-2, with 7 bases that match TRBD1. Germline lookup yields CDR1 SEHNR and CDR2 FQNEAQ (reference sequence). This CDR3 contains 16 residues. Unmatched junction bases numbered 13, after V lost 5 bases and J lost 4 bases. CDR3 nucleotides: TGTGCCAGCAGCGCCCCTGAAGACAGGGAGAGCTATGGCTACACCTTC. Translating it yields CASSAPEDRESYGYTF.

Turning to this clone: The same CDR3 is also encoded by other DNA sequences in this sample. The chain is built from TRBV6-6 and TRBJ1-5, with 7 bases matching TRBD1. V shed 0 bases and J 1 base; nucleotides not matched to a gene: 0. CDR1 and CDR2 (germline): MNHNY, SVGAGI (reference sequence). The CDR3 contains 15 residues. CDR3 in amino acids: CASSYSDRSNQPQHF. Written as DNA, the CDR3 is TGTGCCAGCAGTTACTCGGACAGGAGCAATCAGCCCCAGCATTTT.

The DNA of the CDR3 is TGTGCCAGCAGTGAACAGGGAATTACCATATATTTT. This translates into CASSEQGITIYF. The chain is built from TRBV2 and TRBJ1-3; TRBD1 is a possible D gene (5 bases). CDR1 is SNHLY, CDR2 FYNNEI, per germline. V lost 2 bases, J lost 10 bases, and 9 bases lay in between. The CDR3 loop spans 12 amino acids. The full variable domain, with the rest looked up from reference TRBV2 and TRBJ1-3, is EPEVTQTPSHQVTQMGQEVILRCVPISNHLYFYWYRQILGQKVEFLVSFYNNEISEKSEIFDDQFSVERPDGSNFTLKIRSTKLEDSAMYFCASSEQGITIYFGEGSWLTVV.

The chain links TRBV5-6 to TRBJ2-2, with D possibly matching TRBD2 (6 bases). Germline V gives CDR1 SGHDT, CDR2 YYEEEE. V dropped 4 bases and J dropped 5 bases, with 15 bases sitting between them. The CDR3 has 15 amino acids. The CDR3 loop reads CASSTAGTSTGELFF. DNA for the CDR3: TGTGCCAGCAGCACAGCCGGGACTTCGACCGGGGAGCTGTTTTTT.

V is TRBV4-2 and J is TRBJ1-2; 8 nucleotides line up with TRBD1. Unmatched junction bases numbered 7, after V lost 5 bases and J lost 2 bases. CDR1 and CDR2 from the germline V gene are LGHNA and YNFKEQ. The CDR3 has 15 residues. The CDR3: CASSNPGQANYGYTF. DNA of the CDR3: TGTGCCAGCAGCAATCCGGGACAGGCCAACTATGGCTACACCTTC.